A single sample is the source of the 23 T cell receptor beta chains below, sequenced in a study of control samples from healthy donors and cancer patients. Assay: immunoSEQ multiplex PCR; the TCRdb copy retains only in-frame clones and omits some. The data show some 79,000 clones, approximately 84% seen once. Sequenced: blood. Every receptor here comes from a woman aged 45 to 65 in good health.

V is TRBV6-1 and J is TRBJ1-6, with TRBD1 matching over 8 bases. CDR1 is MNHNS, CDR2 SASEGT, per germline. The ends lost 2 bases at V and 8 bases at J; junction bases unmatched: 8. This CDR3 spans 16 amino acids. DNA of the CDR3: TGTGCCAGCAGTGAAATCCCACAGGGGGTGCATTCACCCCTCCACTTT. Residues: CASSEIPQGVHSPLHF.

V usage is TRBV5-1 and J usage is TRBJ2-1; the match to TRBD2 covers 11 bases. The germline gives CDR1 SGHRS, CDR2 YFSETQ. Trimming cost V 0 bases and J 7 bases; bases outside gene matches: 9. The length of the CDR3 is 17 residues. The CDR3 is CASSLGSGLAASNEQFF. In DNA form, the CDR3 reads TGCGCCAGCAGCTTGGGCTCGGGACTAGCGGCTTCTAATGAGCAGTTCTTC.

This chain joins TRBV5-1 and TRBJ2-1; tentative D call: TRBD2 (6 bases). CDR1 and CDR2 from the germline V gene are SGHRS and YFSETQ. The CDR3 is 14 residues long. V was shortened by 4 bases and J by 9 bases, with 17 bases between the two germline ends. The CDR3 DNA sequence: TGCGCCAGCAGCGGACGGGCTAGCGTCGCTGAGCAGTTCTTC. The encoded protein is CASSGRASVAEQFF.

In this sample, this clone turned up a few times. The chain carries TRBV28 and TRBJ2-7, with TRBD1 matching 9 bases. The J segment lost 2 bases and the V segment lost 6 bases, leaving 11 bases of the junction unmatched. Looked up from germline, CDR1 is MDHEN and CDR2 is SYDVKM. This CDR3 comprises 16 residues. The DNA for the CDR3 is TGTGCCAGCAGAGGAACCTCGGGACAGGGTCCCTACGAGCAGTACTTC. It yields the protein CASRGTSGQGPYEQYF. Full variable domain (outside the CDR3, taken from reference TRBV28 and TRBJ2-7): DVKVTQSSRYLVKRTGEKVFLECVQDMDHENMFWYRQDPGLGLRLIYFSYDVKMKEKGDIPEGYSVSREKKERFSLILESASTNQTSMYLCASRGTSGQGPYEQYFGPGTRLTVT.

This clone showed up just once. The chain's CDR3 is CASSRGAGEAFF. The DNA for the CDR3 is TGTGCCAGCAGTCGGGGGGCAGGTGAAGCTTTCTTT. The V and J genes are TRBV27 and TRBJ1-1; D perhaps matches TRBD1 (6 bases). The CDR3 consists of 12 residues. Trimming removed 5 bases from V and 7 bases from J, with 11 bases in between. Germline assignment: CDR1 MNHEY and CDR2 SMNVEV (reference sequence).

Here the CDR3 DNA reads TGCGCCAGCAGTGAGGCGTTCTGGACAAGCCAAGAGACCCAGTACTTC. Translation: CASSEAFWTSQETQYF. V is TRBV10-2 and J is TRBJ2-5; D is possibly TRBD1 (5 bases). CDR1 and CDR2 (germline): WSHSY, SAAADI. The V gene lost 2 bases and the J gene lost 1 base, with 14 bases spanning the gap. The CDR3 is 16 residues long.

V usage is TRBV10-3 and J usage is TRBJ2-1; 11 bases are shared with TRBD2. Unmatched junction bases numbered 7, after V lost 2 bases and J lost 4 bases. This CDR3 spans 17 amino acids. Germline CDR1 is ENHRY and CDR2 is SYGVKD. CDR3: CAISERARTSGYNEQFF. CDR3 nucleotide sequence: TGTGCCATCAGTGAGCGCGCGAGGACTAGCGGGTACAATGAGCAGTTCTTC.

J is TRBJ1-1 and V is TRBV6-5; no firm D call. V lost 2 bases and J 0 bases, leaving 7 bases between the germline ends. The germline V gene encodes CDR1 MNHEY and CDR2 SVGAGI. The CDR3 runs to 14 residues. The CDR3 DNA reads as TGTGCCAGCAGTTACAGGATAATGAACACTGAAGCTTTCTTT. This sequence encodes CASSYRIMNTEAFF.

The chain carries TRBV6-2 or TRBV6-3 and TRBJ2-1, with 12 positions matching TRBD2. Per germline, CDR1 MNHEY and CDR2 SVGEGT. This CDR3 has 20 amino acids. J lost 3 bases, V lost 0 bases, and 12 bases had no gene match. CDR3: CASSYSISSGRAGIYNEQFF. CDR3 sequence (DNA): TGTGCCAGCAGTTACTCGATTTCTAGCGGGAGGGCCGGAATCTACAATGAGCAGTTCTTC.

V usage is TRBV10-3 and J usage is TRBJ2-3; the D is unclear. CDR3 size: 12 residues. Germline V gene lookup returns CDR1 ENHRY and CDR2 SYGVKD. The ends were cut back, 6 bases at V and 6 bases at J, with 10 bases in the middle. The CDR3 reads CAIRTSVDTQYF. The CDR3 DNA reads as TGTGCCATCAGGACGTCCGTGGATACGCAGTATTTT.

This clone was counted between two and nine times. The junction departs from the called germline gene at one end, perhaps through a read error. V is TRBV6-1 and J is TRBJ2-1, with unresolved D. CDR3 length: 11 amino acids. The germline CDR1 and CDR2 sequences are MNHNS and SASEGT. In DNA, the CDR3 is TGTGCCAGCAGAGAAGGCAATGAGCAGTTCTTC. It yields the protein CASREGNEQFF.

The CDR3 DNA reads TGCGCCAGCAGCCCGCCGAAGGACAGCTCCTACGAGCAGTACTTC. This translates into CASSPPKDSSYEQYF. V usage is TRBV5-1 and J usage is TRBJ2-7; D is possibly TRBD1 (6 bases). The germline CDR1 and CDR2 sequences are SGHRS and YFSETQ. This CDR3 region has 15 residues. Trimming left V 4 bases short and J 0 bases short, with 14 bases between.

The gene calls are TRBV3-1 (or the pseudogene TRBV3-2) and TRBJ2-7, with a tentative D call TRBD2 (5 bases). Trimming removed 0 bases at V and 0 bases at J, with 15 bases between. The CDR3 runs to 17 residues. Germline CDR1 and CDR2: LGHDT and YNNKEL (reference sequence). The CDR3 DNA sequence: TGTGCCAGCAGCCAAGATAGTCTCGGAGACTACTCCTACGAGCAGTACTTC. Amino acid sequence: CASSQDSLGDYSYEQYF.

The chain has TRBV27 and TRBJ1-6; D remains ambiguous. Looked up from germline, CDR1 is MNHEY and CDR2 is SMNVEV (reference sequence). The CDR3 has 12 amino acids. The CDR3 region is CATGRSNSPLHF. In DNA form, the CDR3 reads TGTGCGACCGGCAGGTCGAATTCACCCCTCCACTTT.

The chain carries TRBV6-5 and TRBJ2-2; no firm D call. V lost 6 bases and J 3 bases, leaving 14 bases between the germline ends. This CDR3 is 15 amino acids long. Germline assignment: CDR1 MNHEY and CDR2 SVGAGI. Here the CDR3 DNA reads TGTGCCAGCAGGGTTGGGATCGCGGACACCGGGGAGCTGTTTTTT. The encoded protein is CASRVGIADTGELFF.

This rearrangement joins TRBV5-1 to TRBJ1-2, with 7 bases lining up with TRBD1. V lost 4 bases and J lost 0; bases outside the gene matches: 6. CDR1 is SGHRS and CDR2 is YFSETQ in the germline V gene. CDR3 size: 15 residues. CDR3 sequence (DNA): TGCGCCAGCAGCCTAGACGGGACAGCTAACTATGGCTACACCTTC. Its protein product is CASSLDGTANYGYTF.

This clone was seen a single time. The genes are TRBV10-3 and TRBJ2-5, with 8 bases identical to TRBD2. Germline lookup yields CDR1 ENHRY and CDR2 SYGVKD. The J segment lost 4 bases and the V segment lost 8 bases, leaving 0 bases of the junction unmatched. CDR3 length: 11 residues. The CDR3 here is CAIAGGETQYF. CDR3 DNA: TGTGCCATCGCGGGAGGAGAGACCCAGTACTTC.

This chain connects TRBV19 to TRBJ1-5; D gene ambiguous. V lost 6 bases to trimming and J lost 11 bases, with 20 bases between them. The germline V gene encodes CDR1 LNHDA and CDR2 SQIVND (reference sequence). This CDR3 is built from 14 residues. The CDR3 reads CASRGLGTRRSQHF. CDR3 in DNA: TGTGCCAGTAGGGGATTAGGAACCAGGCGGTCCCAGCATTTT. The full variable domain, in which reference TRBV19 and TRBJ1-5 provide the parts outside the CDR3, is DGGITQSPKYLFRKEGQNVTLSCEQNLNHDAMYWYRQDPGQGLRLIYYSQIVNDFQKGDIAEGYSVSREKKESFPLTVTSAQKNPTAFYLCASRGLGTRRSQHFGDGTRLSIL.

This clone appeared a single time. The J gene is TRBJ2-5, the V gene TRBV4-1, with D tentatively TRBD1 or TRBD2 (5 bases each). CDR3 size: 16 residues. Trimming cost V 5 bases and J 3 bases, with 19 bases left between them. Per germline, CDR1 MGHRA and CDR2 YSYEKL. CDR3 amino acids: CASSGPGRGQKETQYF. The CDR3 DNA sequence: TGCGCCAGCAGCGGTCCGGGACGCGGCCAGAAAGAGACCCAGTACTTC.

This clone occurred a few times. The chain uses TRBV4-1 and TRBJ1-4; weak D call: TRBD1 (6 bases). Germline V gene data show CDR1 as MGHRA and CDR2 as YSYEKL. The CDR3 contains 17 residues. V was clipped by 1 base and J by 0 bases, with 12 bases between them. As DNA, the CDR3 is TGCGCCAGCAGCCAAGCGCCGGGGGCTCCAACTAATGAAAAACTGTTTTTT. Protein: CASSQAPGAPTNEKLFF.

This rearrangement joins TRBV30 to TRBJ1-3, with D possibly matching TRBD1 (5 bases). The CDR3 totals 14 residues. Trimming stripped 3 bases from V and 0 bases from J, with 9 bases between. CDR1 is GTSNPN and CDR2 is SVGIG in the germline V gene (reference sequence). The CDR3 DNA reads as TGTGCCTGGAGGGACACGAGCTCTGGAAACACCATATATTTT. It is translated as CAWRDTSSGNTIYF.

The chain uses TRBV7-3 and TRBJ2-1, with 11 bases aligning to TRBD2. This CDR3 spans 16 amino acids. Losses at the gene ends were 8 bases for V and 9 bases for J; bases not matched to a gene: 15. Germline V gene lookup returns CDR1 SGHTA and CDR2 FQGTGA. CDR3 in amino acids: CASLTPRLAGLCEQFF. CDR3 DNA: TGTGCCAGCCTCACCCCACGACTAGCGGGACTATGTGAGCAGTTCTTC.

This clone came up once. The CDR3 DNA follows: TGTGCCAGCTCACTAGGGAAGGGCGCTCAGCCCCAGCATTTT. Protein product: CASSLGKGAQPQHF. This chain connects TRBV18 to TRBJ1-5; no definite D call. The germline V gene has CDR1 KGHSH and CDR2 LQKENI. The CDR3 length is 14 residues. The V and J ends lost 4 bases and 6 bases respectively, with 13 bases between them.